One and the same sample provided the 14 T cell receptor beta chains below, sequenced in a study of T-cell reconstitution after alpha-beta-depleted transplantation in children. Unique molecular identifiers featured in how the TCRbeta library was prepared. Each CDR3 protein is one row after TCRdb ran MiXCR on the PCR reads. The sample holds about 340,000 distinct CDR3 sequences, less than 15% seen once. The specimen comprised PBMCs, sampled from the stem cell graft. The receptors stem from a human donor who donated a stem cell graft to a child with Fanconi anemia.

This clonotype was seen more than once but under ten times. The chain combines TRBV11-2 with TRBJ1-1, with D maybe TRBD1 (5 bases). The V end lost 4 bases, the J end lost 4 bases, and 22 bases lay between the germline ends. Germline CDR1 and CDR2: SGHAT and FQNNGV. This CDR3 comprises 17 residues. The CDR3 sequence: CASSSGVAGAGGTEAFF. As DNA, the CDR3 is TGTGCCAGCAGCTCCGGGGTCGCCGGGGCCGGGGGCACTGAAGCTTTCTTT.

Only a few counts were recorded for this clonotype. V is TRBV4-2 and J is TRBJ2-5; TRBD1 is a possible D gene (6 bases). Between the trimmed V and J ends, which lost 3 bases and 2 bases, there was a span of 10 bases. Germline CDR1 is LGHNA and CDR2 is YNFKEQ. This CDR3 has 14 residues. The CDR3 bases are TGTGCCAGCAGCCAGCCGACAGGTCAAGAGACCCAGTACTTC. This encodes CASSQPTGQETQYF.

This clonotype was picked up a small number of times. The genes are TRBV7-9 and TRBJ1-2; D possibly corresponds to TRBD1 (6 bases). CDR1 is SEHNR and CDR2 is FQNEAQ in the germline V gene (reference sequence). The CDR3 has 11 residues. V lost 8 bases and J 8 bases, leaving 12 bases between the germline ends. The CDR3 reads CASDLRGGYTF. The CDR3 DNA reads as TGTGCCAGCGACCTTAGGGGGGGCTACACCTTC.

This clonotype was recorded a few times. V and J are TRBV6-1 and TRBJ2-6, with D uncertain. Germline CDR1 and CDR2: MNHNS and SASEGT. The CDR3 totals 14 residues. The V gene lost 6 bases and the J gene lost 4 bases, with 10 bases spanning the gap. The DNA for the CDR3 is TGTGCCAGCAGGGGCTTGACCGGGGCCAACGTCCTGACTTTC. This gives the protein CASRGLTGANVLTF.

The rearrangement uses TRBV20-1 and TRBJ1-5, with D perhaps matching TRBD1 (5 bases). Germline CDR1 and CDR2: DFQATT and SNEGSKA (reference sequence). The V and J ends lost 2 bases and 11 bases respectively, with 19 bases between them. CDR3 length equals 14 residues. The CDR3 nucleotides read TGCAGTGCTAGAAAACCGGGGGACCTGCAATCCCAGCATTTT. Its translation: CSARKPGDLQSQHF.

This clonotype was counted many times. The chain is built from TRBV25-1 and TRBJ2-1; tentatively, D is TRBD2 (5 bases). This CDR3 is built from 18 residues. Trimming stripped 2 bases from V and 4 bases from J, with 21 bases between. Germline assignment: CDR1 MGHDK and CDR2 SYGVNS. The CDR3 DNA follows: TGTGCCAGCAGTGAAGGGAGTGGGGATAGAGTCAGGTACAATGAGCAGTTCTTC. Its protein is CASSEGSGDRVRYNEQFF. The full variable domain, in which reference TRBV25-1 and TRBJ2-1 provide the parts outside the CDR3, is EADIYQTPRYLVIGTGKKITLECSQTMGHDKMYWYQQDPGMELHLIHYSYGVNSTEKGDLSSESTVSRIRTEHFPLTLESARPSHTSQYLCASSEGSGDRVRYNEQFFGPGTRLTVL.

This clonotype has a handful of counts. The CDR3 is CSVLGGKRSEAFF. The CDR3 DNA follows: TGCAGCGTTCTAGGGGGCAAGCGTAGTGAAGCTTTCTTT. This chain links TRBV29-1 with TRBJ1-1; TRBD1 aligns across 7 bases. Germline-derived CDR1 and CDR2 are SQVTM and ANQGSEA. V lost 5 bases and J lost 7; bases outside the gene matches: 10. This CDR3 contains 13 residues.

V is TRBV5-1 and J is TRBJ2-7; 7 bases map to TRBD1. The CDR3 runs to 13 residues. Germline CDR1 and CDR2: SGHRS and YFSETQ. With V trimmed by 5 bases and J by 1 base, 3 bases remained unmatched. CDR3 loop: CASRGTASYEQYF. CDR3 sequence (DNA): TGCGCCAGCAGGGGGACAGCTTCCTACGAGCAGTACTTC.

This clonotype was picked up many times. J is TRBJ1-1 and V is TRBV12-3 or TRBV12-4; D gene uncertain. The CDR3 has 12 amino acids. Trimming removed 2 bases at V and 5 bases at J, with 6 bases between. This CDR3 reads CASSLSVTEAFF. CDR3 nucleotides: TGTGCCAGCAGTTTAAGCGTTACTGAAGCTTTCTTT.

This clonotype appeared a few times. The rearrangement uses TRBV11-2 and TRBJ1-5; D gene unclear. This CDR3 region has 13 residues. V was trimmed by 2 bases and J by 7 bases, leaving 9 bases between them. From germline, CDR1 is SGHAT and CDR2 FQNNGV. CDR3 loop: CASSLYSTQPQHF. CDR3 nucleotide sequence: TGTGCCAGCAGCTTATACAGTACACAGCCCCAGCATTTT.

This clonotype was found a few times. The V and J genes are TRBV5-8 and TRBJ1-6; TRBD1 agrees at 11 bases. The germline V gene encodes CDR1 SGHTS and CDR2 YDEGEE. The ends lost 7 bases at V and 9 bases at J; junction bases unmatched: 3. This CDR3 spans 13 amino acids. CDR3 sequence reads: CASGQGASSPLHF. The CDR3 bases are TGTGCCAGCGGACAGGGGGCCAGTTCACCCCTCCACTTT.

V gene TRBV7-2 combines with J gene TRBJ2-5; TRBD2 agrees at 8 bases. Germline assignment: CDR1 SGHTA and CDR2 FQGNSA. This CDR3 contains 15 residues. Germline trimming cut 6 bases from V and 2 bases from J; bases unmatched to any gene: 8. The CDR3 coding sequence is TGTGCCAGCAGACTTAGCGGGGCCGAACAAGAGACCCAGTACTTC. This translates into CASRLSGAEQETQYF.

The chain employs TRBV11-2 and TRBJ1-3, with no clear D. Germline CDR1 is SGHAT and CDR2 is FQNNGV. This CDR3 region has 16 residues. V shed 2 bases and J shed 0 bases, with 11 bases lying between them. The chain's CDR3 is CASSLYVGISGNTIYF. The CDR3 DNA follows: TGTGCCAGCAGCTTATACGTCGGGATCTCTGGAAACACCATATATTTT.

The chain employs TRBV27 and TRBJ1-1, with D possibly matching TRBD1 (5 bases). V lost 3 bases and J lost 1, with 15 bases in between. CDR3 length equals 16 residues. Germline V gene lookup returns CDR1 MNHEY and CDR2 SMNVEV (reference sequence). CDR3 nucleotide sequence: TGTGCCAGCAGTTTTAGTTTCGGGGGGGGGAACACTGAAGCTTTCTTT. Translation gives CASSFSFGGGNTEAFF.